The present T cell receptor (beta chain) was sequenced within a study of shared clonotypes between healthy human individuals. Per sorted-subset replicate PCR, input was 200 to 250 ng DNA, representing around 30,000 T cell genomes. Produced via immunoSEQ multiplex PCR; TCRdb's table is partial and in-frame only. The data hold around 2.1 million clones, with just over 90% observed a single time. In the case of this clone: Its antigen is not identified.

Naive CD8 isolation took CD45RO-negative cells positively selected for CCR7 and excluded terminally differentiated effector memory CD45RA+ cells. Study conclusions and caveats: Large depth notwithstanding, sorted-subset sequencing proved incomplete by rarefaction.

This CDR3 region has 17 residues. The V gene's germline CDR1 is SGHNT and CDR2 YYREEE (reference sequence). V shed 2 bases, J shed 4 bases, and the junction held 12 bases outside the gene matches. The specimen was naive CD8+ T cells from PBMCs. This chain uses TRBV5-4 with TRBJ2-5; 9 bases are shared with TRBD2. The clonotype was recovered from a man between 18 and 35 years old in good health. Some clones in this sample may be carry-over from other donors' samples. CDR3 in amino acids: CASSFPGVAGVGETQYF. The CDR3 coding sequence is TGTGCCAGCAGCTTCCCCGGGGTAGCGGGAGTTGGAGAGACCCAGTACTTC. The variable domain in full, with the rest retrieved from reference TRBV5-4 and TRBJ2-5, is ETGVTQSPTHLIKTRGQQVTLRCSSQSGHNTVSWYQQALGQGPQFIFQYYREEENGRGNFPPRFSGLQFPNYSSELNVNALELDDSALYLCASSFPGVAGVGETQYFGPGTRLLVL.